This T cell receptor (beta chain) was sequenced for a study of blood T cell repertoires in COVID-19 (dated by TCRdb to the early 2020s). With regard to the full study: Samples covering the acute and convalescent phases of COVID-19 were provided by collaborators in the United States, Italy and Spain. The prospective study material was composed of cDNA or gDNA derived from T cells, B-cell-depleted T cells, or PBMCs. Samples came from the ongoing ImmuneRACE study (first 160 participants) plus 1,254 subjects from 6 global collaborators. The sample metadata nearly always contained a de-identified subject ID, COVID-19 status, age in years and sex. Where available, HLA class I and class II types were taken from metadata supplied by the sample provider and were not determined by assay-based typing. Deeply sampled blood TCRbeta repertoires from subjects exposed to, actively infected with, or recovered from COVID-19 were included in the dataset. The repertoires were released in a freely available public database intended as a resource for research on the immune response to SARS-CoV-2.

A word on this clone: There is no known antigen for this receptor. No base qualities exist here, and no much larger clone lies one base off it.

From the cysteine up to the phenylalanine, the CDR3 has a length of 16 residues. Only the CDR3 region is kept as DNA, spanning 48 bases read in frame from base 1. Taken from the germline V gene, the CDR1 and CDR2 loops are SNHLY and FYNNEI. V is pruned by 2 bases and J by 7 bases, leaving 9 bases of the junction without a gene match. TCRbeta CDR3 regions were amplified from genomic DNA using the immunoSEQ Assay, a bias-controlled multiplex PCR. As for the authors' bioinformatics: The number of nucleated cells in each sample was estimated from the amplification of reference gene primers within the assay. To quantify the absolute abundance of each unique TCRbeta CDR3 rearrangement, sequence reads were collapsed and filtered. For each sample, productive Simpson clonality was calculated as the square root of Simpson's diversity index over productive rearrangements. As stored in TCRdb, this immuneACCESS dataset retains in-frame rearrangements with V and J assigned. A fraction of the clones does not appear; measured against another copy, unresolved V genes explain less than half of the discrepancy, and the remainder lacks a known reason. V and J calls and clone size come straight from that table; D and trimming were deduced from the DNA. Across this sample there are 200,000 to 300,000 clones, with around 86% seen only once. The ten most abundant clones make up 1.5% of the sample.

Study-level results and caveats: The amount of clinical and demographic metadata varied by source and participant and was provided uncurated.

A second Seattle source provided samples from volunteer blood donors who had recovered from COVID-19. Each collaborating institution followed its own protocols to collect whole blood in K2EDTA tubes. Collaborator samples were shipped for TCRbeta analysis as frozen whole blood, isolated PBMCs, or DNA extracted from either sample type. The TCR sequence derives from a middle-aged woman who had recovered from COVID-19. Recombination connected TRBV2 to TRBJ2-2, with 8 junctional bases fitting TRBD2. The specimen was peripheral blood. The CDR3 loop reads CASSERGGRSGGELFF. Read as DNA, the sequence is TGTGCCAGCAGTGAACGGGGGGGCCGGTCCGGCGGGGAGCTGTTTTTT.